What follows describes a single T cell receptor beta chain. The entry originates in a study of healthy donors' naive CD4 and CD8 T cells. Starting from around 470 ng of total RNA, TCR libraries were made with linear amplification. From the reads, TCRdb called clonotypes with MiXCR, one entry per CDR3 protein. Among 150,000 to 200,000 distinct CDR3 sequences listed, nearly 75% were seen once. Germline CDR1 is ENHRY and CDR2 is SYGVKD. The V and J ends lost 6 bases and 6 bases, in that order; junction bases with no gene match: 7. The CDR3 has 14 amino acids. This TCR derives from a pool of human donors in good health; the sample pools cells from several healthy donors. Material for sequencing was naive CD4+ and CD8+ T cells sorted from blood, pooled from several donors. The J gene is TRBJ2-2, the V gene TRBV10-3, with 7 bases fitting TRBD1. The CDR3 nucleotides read TGTGCCATCAGAGGGGCAGGGGGAGCCGGGGAGCTGTTTTTT. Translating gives CAIRGAGGAGELFF.